This is a list of T cell receptor beta chains from one sample in a study of T-cell reconstitution after alpha-beta-depleted transplantation in children. A single record per CDR3 protein comes from TCRdb applying MiXCR to the PCR reads. The sample lists about 610,000 distinct CDR3 sequences, about 10% seen once, with 3.5% to 5% in the top ten. Here the sequenced sample was PBMCs from the stem cell graft donor, taken from the stem cell graft. All receptors derive from a human donor who donated a stem cell graft to a child with acute myeloid leukemia. Each CDR3 is given with its conserved first and last residue. D genes are given only for firm matches. For some rows the clone size is stated as once, few or many, or as a class when expanded; others skip it.

J: TRBJ2-2
V: TRBV7-8
D: NA
size: many
CDR3: CASNDGSGDTGELFF
DNA: TGTGCCAGCAACGACGGTAGCGGAGACACCGGGGAGCTGTTTTTT

J: TRBJ2-1
V: TRBV11-2
D: NA
size: few
CDR3: CASSFFSGYGSYNEQFF
DNA: TGTGCCAGCAGCTTCTTCTCGGGGTATGGCTCCTACAATGAGCAGTTCTTC

J: TRBJ2-5
V: TRBV24-1
D: TRBD2
size: NA
CDR3: CATSDKVAGLQETQYF
DNA: TGTGCCACCAGTGATAAGGTTGCGGGACTACAAGAGACCCAGTACTTC

J: TRBJ2-6
V: TRBV29-1
D: TRBD1
size: few
CDR3: CSVEQGASGANVLTF
DNA: TGCAGCGTGGAACAGGGGGCGTCAGGGGCCAACGTCCTGACTTTC

J: TRBJ2-1
V: TRBV29-1
D: TRBD2
size: few
CDR3: CSVDASGVYNEQFF
DNA: TGCAGCGTTGACGCTAGCGGGGTCTACAATGAGCAGTTCTTC

J: TRBJ2-7
V: TRBV6-5
D: TRBD1
size: NA
CDR3: CASSSDRGGTYEQYF
DNA: TGTGCCAGCAGTTCGGACAGGGGCGGTACCTACGAGCAGTACTTC

J: TRBJ2-7
V: TRBV29-1
D: TRBD1
size: few
CDR3: CSVGDRGLSYEQYF
DNA: TGCAGCGTTGGGGACAGGGGGTTGAGCTACGAGCAGTACTTC

J: TRBJ2-2
V: TRBV7-2
D: NA
size: NA
CDR3: CASSLEVQGNTGELFF
DNA: TGTGCCAGCAGCTTAGAAGTACAGGGAAACACCGGGGAGCTGTTTTTT

J: TRBJ2-3
V: TRBV11-2
D: NA
size: few
CDR3: CASAWRGSTDTQYF
DNA: TGTGCCAGCGCCTGGAGGGGGAGCACAGATACGCAGTATTTT

J: TRBJ2-7
V: TRBV4-2
D: TRBD2
size: NA
CDR3: CASSPSTKTTSGKIYEQYF
DNA: TGTGCCAGCAGCCCAAGCACTAAGACTACTAGCGGGAAAATCTACGAGCAGTACTTC

J: TRBJ2-4
V: TRBV20-1
D: NA
size: NA
CDR3: CSARDPGLPKNIQYF
DNA: TGCAGTGCTAGAGATCCTGGACTACCCAAAAACATTCAGTACTTC

J: TRBJ1-1
V: TRBV30
D: TRBD1
size: NA
CDR3: CAWDRDRGGAEAFF
DNA: TGTGCCTGGGACCGGGACAGGGGAGGAGCTGAAGCTTTCTTT

J: TRBJ1-5
V: TRBV7-9
D: TRBD1
size: many
CDR3: CASSLAGTVNQPQHF
DNA: TGTGCCAGCAGCTTGGCGGGGACAGTCAATCAGCCCCAGCATTTT

J: TRBJ2-7
V: TRBV7-2
D: NA
size: NA
CDR3: CASSPSRTGVGEQYF
DNA: TGTGCCAGCAGCCCCAGTCGAACGGGAGTCGGCGAGCAGTACTTC

J: TRBJ2-3
V: TRBV12-3/TRBV12-4
D: NA
size: few
CDR3: CASSFEGLSGTDTQYF
DNA: TGTGCCAGCAGTTTTGAAGGACTCTCTGGCACAGATACGCAGTATTTT

J: TRBJ2-3
V: TRBV20-1
D: NA
size: many
CDR3: CSASKQISTDTQYF
DNA: TGCAGTGCTAGTAAGCAGATAAGCACAGATACGCAGTATTTT

J: TRBJ2-7
V: TRBV28
D: TRBD1
size: few
CDR3: CANQLRFSTGTGTYEQYF
DNA: TGTGCCAACCAACTTAGATTTAGTACCGGGACAGGAACCTACGAGCAGTACTTC

J: TRBJ2-1
V: TRBV3-1
D: NA
size: many
CDR3: CASSQMDEQFF
DNA: TGTGCCAGCAGCCAGATGGATGAGCAGTTCTTC

J: TRBJ2-2
V: TRBV7-8
D: NA
size: few
CDR3: CASSLGRGKGTGELFF
DNA: TGTGCCAGCAGCTTGGGCAGGGGAAAGGGCACCGGGGAGCTGTTTTTT

J: TRBJ1-3
V: TRBV7-2
D: NA
size: few
CDR3: CASSFERSGNTIYF
DNA: TGTGCCAGCAGCTTTGAGAGGTCTGGAAACACCATATATTTT

J: TRBJ2-3
V: TRBV5-1
D: NA
size: many
CDR3: CASSPRGDRTDTQYF
DNA: TGCGCCAGCAGCCCCCGGGGAGACCGCACAGATACGCAGTATTTT

J: TRBJ2-1
V: TRBV12-3/TRBV12-4
D: TRBD2
size: NA
CDR3: CASTRLAGGNEQFF
DNA: TGTGCCAGCACCCGACTAGCGGGAGGTAATGAGCAGTTCTTC

J: TRBJ2-7
V: TRBV7-8
D: NA
size: many
CDR3: CASTADSNYEQYF
DNA: TGTGCCAGCACCGCGGACAGCAATTACGAGCAGTACTTC

J: TRBJ2-7
V: TRBV20-1
D: NA
size: NA
CDR3: CSALDTGYPYEQYF
DNA: TGCAGTGCTCTCGACACTGGGTATCCCTACGAGCAGTACTTC

J: TRBJ2-3
V: TRBV12-3/TRBV12-4
D: NA
size: many
CDR3: CASSLGSRRADTQYF
DNA: TGTGCCAGCAGTTTAGGCAGCCGGCGTGCAGATACGCAGTATTTT

J: TRBJ2-5
V: TRBV18
D: NA
size: NA
CDR3: CASSPLGVAETQYF
DNA: TGTGCCAGCTCACCCCTCGGGGTAGCGGAAACCCAGTACTTC

J: TRBJ2-1
V: TRBV6-2/TRBV6-3
D: TRBD2
size: NA
CDR3: CASPPSGRYSYNEQFF
DNA: TGTGCCAGTCCCCCCAGCGGGAGGTACTCCTACAATGAGCAGTTCTTC

J: TRBJ2-7
V: TRBV12-3/TRBV12-4
D: TRBD1
size: few
CDR3: CASSPQGTRSYEQYF
DNA: TGTGCCAGCAGCCCACAGGGGACAAGGTCCTACGAGCAGTACTTC

J: TRBJ2-5
V: TRBV12-3/TRBV12-4
D: NA
size: NA
CDR3: CASSLVRGQGTQYF
DNA: TGTGCCAGCAGTTTAGTTAGGGGTCAAGGAACCCAGTACTTC

J: TRBJ2-3
V: TRBV29-1
D: TRBD2
size: NA
CDR3: CSVEEAGTDTQYF
DNA: TGCAGCGTTGAGGAAGCGGGAACAGATACGCAGTATTTT

J: TRBJ1-2
V: TRBV18
D: TRBD1
size: few
CDR3: CASSLHGQGATTNYGYTF
DNA: TGTGCCAGCTCACTTCACGGACAGGGTGCTACCACTAACTATGGCTACACCTTC

J: TRBJ2-1
V: TRBV30
D: TRBD2
size: few
CDR3: CAWRSARAGGPSNEQFF
DNA: TGTGCCTGGCGATCTGCTCGGGCGGGAGGGCCTAGCAATGAGCAGTTCTTC

J: TRBJ2-2
V: TRBV29-1
D: NA
size: few
CDR3: CSVRRGPGELFF
DNA: TGCAGCGTCAGGAGGGGCCCCGGGGAGCTGTTTTTT

J: TRBJ2-1
V: TRBV29-1
D: TRBD1
size: NA
CDR3: CSGYHWTGQSSYNEQFF
DNA: TGCAGCGGATATCATTGGACAGGTCAAAGCTCCTACAATGAGCAGTTCTTC

J: TRBJ2-3
V: TRBV29-1
D: TRBD2
size: many
CDR3: CSLLPAGVTDTQYF
DNA: TGCAGCCTTCTACCTGCGGGAGTCACAGATACGCAGTATTTT

J: TRBJ2-5
V: TRBV20-1
D: TRBD1
size: few
CDR3: CSARPGDRAFVDETQYF
DNA: TGCAGTGCTAGGCCGGGGGACAGGGCTTTTGTTGACGAGACCCAGTACTTC

J: TRBJ2-7
V: TRBV3-1
D: NA
size: few
CDR3: CASSQVKGEQYF
DNA: TGTGCCAGCAGCCAAGTTAAAGGGGAGCAGTACTTC

J: TRBJ1-5
V: TRBV12-3/TRBV12-4
D: TRBD1
size: NA
CDR3: CASSTTGAEQPQHF
DNA: TGTGCCAGCAGTACGACAGGGGCCGAGCAGCCCCAGCATTTT

J: TRBJ1-3
V: TRBV29-1
D: NA
size: NA
CDR3: CSVEGTTGSGNTIYF
DNA: TGCAGCGTTGAAGGGACAACGGGCTCTGGAAACACCATATATTTT

J: TRBJ2-5
V: TRBV7-2
D: NA
size: NA
CDR3: CASSFIMGQETQYF
DNA: TGTGCCAGCAGCTTTATCATGGGTCAGGAGACCCAGTACTTC

J: TRBJ2-2
V: TRBV12-3/TRBV12-4
D: TRBD2
size: many
CDR3: CASSVAGAGELFF
DNA: TGTGCCAGCAGTGTAGCGGGAGCCGGGGAGCTGTTTTTT

J: TRBJ1-6
V: TRBV27
D: NA
size: few
CDR3: CASSFGQVDSPLHF
DNA: TGTGCCAGCAGTTTCGGGCAGGTGGATTCACCCCTCCACTTT

J: TRBJ2-1
V: TRBV5-1
D: TRBD2
size: few
CDR3: CASSLAGGRAWNEQFF
DNA: TGCGCCAGCAGCTTGGCCGGCGGGAGGGCCTGGAATGAGCAGTTCTTC

J: TRBJ2-2
V: TRBV27
D: NA
size: NA
CDR3: CASSFEGGPTGELFF
DNA: TGTGCCAGCAGTTTTGAAGGGGGACCGACCGGGGAGCTGTTTTTT

J: TRBJ2-2
V: TRBV5-1
D: NA
size: many
CDR3: CATQLQVTGELFF
DNA: TGCGCCACCCAGCTTCAGGTCACCGGGGAGCTGTTTTTT

J: TRBJ2-1
V: TRBV11-2
D: NA
size: NA
CDR3: CASSLGWTDPNEQFF
DNA: TGTGCCAGCAGCTTAGGGTGGACAGACCCCAATGAGCAGTTCTTC

J: TRBJ2-6
V: TRBV2
D: NA
size: many
CDR3: CASGVSSGANVLTF
DNA: TGTGCCAGCGGGGTGAGCTCTGGGGCCAACGTCCTGACTTTC

J: TRBJ1-6
V: TRBV2
D: NA
size: NA
CDR3: CASSAGSMRNSPLHF
DNA: TGTGCCAGCAGTGCGGGCAGTATGCGAAATTCACCCCTCCACTTT

J: TRBJ2-2
V: TRBV24-1
D: TRBD2
size: NA
CDR3: CATSDPLAANTGELFF
DNA: TGTGCCACCAGTGACCCTCTAGCGGCGAACACCGGGGAGCTGTTTTTT